This entry features one TCR beta chain sequence. Its antigen is not identified. This CDR3 spans 16 amino acids. The trim removed 0 bases at V and 4 bases at J, leaving 7 bases unmatched. Germline V gene lookup returns CDR1 SGDLS and CDR2 YYNGEE. The data stem from a study of cytomegalovirus exposure and HLA in healthy donors. For the study at large: From donors who were HLA-typed, an early data release held about 89 million unique TCRs.

The study's findings and limits: A later analysis reportedly found fewer N-insertions in an Asian-associated ancestry cluster than the roughly 730-donor mean. According to an earlier analysis, most TCR beta V segments yielded productive rearrangements about 87% or about 30% of the time.

PCR employed 60 Vbeta and 13 Jbeta primers. Sequencing used immunoSEQ multiplex PCR; TCRdb keeps in-frame clones, though not all of them. Counted here are approximately 190,000 clones, over 65% occurring once; the ten biggest clones make up roughly 2.6%. The V gene is TRBV9, the J gene TRBJ2-4; 7 bases fit TRBD1. The TCR was taken from a woman in her 50s in good health and CMV-seropositive. Input material: PBMCs. The CDR3 DNA reads TGTGCCAGCAGCGTAGACCTTCAGACAGGGAAAAACATTCAGTACTTC. It yields the protein CASSVDLQTGKNIQYF.